This entry concerns a single T cell receptor (beta chain). Its antigen is undetermined. Amplified regions were TCR beta CDR3 sequences from RNA transcripts. The study used the HTBI primer set for a first-round RT-PCR of the TCR CDR3. TCRdb re-analysed the multiplex PCR reads in MiXCR, keeping a single row per CDR3 protein. The sample lists around 600,000 distinct CDR3 sequences, 13% to 15% seen once, with approximately 6.4% in the top ten. The entry originates in a study of T cells in Graves' hyperthyroidism and ophthalmopathy. General study points: With a median lead of approximately 6 months before onset, the model predicted ophthalmopathy. Blood samples included most of the expanded thyroid clonotypes exceeding 0.001. Separating ophthalmopathy from stable hyperthyroidism was achieved by a 13 V-J model.

Trimming left V 3 bases short and J 0 bases short, with 6 bases between. CDR1 and CDR2 from the germline V gene are SQVTM and ANQGSEA. The CDR3 sequence is 13 residues long. Patients showing uncontrolled infection, other autoimmune disease, pregnancy or lactation were ineligible. The source material was blood. The sequence was collected from a young woman with Graves' ophthalmopathy. V is TRBV29-1 and J is TRBJ1-5; D is unclear. The CDR3 DNA sequence: TGCAGCGTTGAGGGGTCTAGCAATCAGCCCCAGCATTTT. Translating it yields CSVEGSSNQPQHF. The whole variable domain, remainder taken from reference TRBV29-1 and TRBJ1-5, is SAVISQKPSRDICQRGTSLTIQCQVDSQVTMMFWYRQQPGQSLTLIATANQGSEATYESGFVIDKFPISRPNLTFSTLTVSNMSPEDSSIYLCSVEGSSNQPQHFGDGTRLSIL.